The clone carrying this T cell receptor (beta chain) was seen at least ten times. The CDR3 length is 14 residues. Trimming took off 6 bases at V and 0 bases at J, with 6 bases between the two ends. The entry originates in a study of T cells in Graves' hyperthyroidism and ophthalmopathy. Amplification yielded TCR beta CDR3 regions, with RNA transcripts as the source. The TCR CDR3 was amplified in a first-round RT-PCR using the HTBI primer set. TCRdb redid the calling of the multiplex PCR reads with MiXCR, one entry per CDR3 protein. The data contain a few hundred thousand distinct CDR3 sequences, just over 45% of them seen just once; the ten biggest clones take up approximately 8.2%. If no ophthalmopathy progression occurred within 18 months, Graves' hyperthyroidism was stable.

J is TRBJ2-6 and V is TRBV12-3 or TRBV12-4; D is undetermined. The TCR was taken from a woman in her late teens or twenties with Graves' hyperthyroidism. The source material was peripheral blood or thyroid tissue (not recorded which). Here the CDR3 reads CASSLSSGANVLTF. The CDR3 coding sequence is TGTGCCAGCAGCTTAAGCTCTGGGGCCAACGTCCTGACTTTC.